This T cell receptor (beta chain) was captured by sequencing in a study of CD8 T cells in ankylosing spondylitis. TCRdb re-analysed the 5' RACE reads in MiXCR, keeping a single row per CDR3 protein. In the table there are about 540,000 distinct CDR3 sequences, about an eighth of which are singletons. Turning to this clonotype: Its cognate antigen is unknown.

Study results and caveats: Seven to nine highly homologous variants formed a TCR beta motif that appeared characteristic of ankylosing spondylitis blood. Some motif variants had been reported before (in reactive arthritis synovial fluid and blood).

Trimming cost V 4 bases and J 4 bases, with 19 bases left between them. This CDR3 comprises 16 residues. Germline V gene sequence: CDR1 SEHNR, CDR2 FQNEAQ (reference sequence). The V and J genes are TRBV7-9 and TRBJ1-1; D gene unclear. The sequenced sample consisted of blood, either unsorted or a sorted T cell fraction (not recorded which). The sequence derives from a male donor with ankylosing spondylitis. The CDR3 sequence: CASSSPRGADTTEAFF. The DNA for the CDR3 is TGTGCCAGCAGCTCCCCCCGAGGTGCCGACACCACTGAAGCTTTCTTT.